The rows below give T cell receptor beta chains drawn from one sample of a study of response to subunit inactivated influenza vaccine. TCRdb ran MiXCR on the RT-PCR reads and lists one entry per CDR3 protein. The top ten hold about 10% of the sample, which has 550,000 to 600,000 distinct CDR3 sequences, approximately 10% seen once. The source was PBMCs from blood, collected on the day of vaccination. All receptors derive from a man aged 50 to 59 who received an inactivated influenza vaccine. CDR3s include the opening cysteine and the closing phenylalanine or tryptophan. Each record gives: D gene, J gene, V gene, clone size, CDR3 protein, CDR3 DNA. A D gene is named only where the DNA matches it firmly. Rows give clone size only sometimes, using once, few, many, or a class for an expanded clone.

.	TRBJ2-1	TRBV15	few	CATSRDLADNEQFF	TGTGCCACCAGCAGAGATCTCGCAGACAATGAGCAGTTCTTC
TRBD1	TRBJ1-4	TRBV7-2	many	CASSSPRGQNEKLFF	TGTGCCAGCAGCTCCCCCAGGGGGCAGAATGAAAAACTGTTTTTT
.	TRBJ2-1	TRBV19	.	CASSTSLSSYNEQFF	TGTGCCAGTAGTACCTCTCTAAGCTCCTACAATGAGCAGTTCTTC
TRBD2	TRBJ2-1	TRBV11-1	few	CASSWTELLAGGIYEQFF	TGTGCCAGCAGCTGGACAGAACTCCTAGCGGGAGGGATATATGAGCAGTTCTTC
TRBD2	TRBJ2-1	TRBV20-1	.	CSARDRPGTSGRLNYNEQFF	TGCAGTGCTAGAGATAGGCCCGGGACTAGCGGGAGGCTCAACTACAATGAGCAGTTCTTC
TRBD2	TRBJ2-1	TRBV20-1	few	CSAGLAGYNEQFF	TGCAGTGCTGGACTAGCGGGATACAATGAGCAGTTCTTC
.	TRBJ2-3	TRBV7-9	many	CAGDEAGSTDTQYF	TGTGCCGGGGACGAAGCCGGGAGCACAGATACGCAGTATTTT
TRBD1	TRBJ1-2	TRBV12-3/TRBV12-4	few	CASGSRDRGAYGYTF	TGTGCCAGTGGCTCCCGGGACAGGGGAGCCTATGGCTACACCTTC
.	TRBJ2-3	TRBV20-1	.	CSARSSGTDTQYF	TGCAGTGCTAGGTCCTCAGGAACAGATACGCAGTATTTT
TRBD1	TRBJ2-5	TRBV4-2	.	CASSHDGTGQETQYF	TGTGCCAGCAGCCACGATGGGACAGGGCAAGAGACCCAGTACTTC
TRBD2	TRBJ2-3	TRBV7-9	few	CASMLAGGPLDTQYF	TGTGCCAGCATGCTCGCGGGGGGGCCGTTGGATACGCAGTATTTT
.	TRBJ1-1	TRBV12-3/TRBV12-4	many	CASSLDSLNTEAFF	TGTGCCAGCAGTTTAGACAGTTTGAACACTGAAGCTTTCTTT
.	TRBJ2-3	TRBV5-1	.	CASSFHRQPSTDTQYF	TGCGCCAGCAGCTTCCATCGGCAGCCTAGCACAGATACGCAGTATTTT
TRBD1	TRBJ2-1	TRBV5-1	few	CASSPGTEPMSGQFF	TGCGCCAGCAGCCCTGGGACAGAACCTATGAGCGGGCAGTTCTTC
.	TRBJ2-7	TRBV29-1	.	CSVAASYEQYF	TGCAGCGTCGCCGCCAGTTACGAGCAGTACTTC
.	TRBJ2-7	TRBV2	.	CASTPWQVQTYEQYF	TGTGCCAGCACTCCGTGGCAGGTACAAACCTACGAGCAGTACTTC
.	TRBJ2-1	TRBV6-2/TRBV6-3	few	CASSYSIEGGYNEQFF	TGTGCCAGCAGTTACTCGATCGAGGGGGGATACAATGAGCAGTTCTTC
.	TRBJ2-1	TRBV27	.	CASTPLGTSSYNEQFF	TGTGCCAGCACGCCGCTCGGGACTTCCTCCTACAATGAGCAGTTCTTC
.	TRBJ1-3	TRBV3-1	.	CASSQDQGSGNTIYF	TGTGCCAGCAGCCAAGATCAGGGGTCTGGAAACACCATATATTTT
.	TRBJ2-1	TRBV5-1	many	CASNLMGRDEQFF	TGCGCCAGCAACCTAATGGGGCGGGATGAGCAGTTCTTC
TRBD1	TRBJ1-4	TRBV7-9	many	CASSQWTGGEEKLFF	TGTGCCAGCAGCCAATGGACAGGGGGAGAGGAAAAACTGTTTTTT
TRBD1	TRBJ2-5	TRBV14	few	CASSRGQLEETQYF	TGTGCCAGCAGCCGGGGACAGCTAGAGGAGACCCAGTACTTC
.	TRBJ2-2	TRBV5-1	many	CASSATVNTGELFF	TGCGCCAGCAGCGCGACAGTGAACACCGGGGAGCTGTTTTTT
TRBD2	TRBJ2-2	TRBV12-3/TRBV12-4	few	CASSIGLAGELFF	TGTGCCAGCAGTATTGGACTAGCCGGGGAGCTGTTTTTT
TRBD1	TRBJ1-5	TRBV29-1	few	CSVATGTGGNQPQHF	TGCAGCGTGGCAACCGGGACAGGAGGCAATCAGCCCCAGCATTTT
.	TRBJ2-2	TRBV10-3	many	CAISPGHLNTGELFF	TGTGCCATCTCTCCTGGGCACCTGAACACCGGGGAGCTGTTTTTT